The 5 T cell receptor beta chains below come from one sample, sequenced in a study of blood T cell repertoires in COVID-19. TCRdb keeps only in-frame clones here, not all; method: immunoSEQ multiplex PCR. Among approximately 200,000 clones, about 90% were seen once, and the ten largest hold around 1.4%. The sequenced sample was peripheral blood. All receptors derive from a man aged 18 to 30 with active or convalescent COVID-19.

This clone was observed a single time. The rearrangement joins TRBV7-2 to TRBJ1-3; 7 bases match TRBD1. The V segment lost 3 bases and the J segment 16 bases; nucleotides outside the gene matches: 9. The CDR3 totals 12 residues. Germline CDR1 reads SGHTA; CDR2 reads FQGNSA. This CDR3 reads CASSFRQGRLYF. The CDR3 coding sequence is TGTGCCAGCAGCTTTAGACAGGGTAGATTGTATTTT. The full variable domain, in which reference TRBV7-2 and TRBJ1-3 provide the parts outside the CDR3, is GAGVSQSPSNKVTEKGKDVELRCDPISGHTALYWYRQSLGQGLEFLIYFQGNSAPDKSGLPSDRFSAERTGGSVSTLTIQRTQQEDSAVYLCASSFRQGRLYFGEGSWLTVV.

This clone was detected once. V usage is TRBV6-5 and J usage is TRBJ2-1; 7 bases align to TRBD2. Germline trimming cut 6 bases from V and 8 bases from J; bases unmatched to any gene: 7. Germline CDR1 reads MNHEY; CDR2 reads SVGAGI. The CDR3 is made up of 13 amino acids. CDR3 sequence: CASSPREWDEQFF. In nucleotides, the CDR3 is TGTGCCAGCAGCCCGCGGGAGTGGGATGAGCAGTTCTTC.

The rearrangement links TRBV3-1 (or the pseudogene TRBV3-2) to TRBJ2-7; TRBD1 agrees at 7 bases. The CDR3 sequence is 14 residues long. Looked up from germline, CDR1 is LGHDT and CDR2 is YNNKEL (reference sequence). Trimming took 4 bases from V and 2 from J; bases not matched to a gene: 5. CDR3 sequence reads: CASSLRDRPYEQYF. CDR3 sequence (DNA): TGTGCCAGCAGCCTTAGGGACAGACCCTACGAGCAGTACTTC.

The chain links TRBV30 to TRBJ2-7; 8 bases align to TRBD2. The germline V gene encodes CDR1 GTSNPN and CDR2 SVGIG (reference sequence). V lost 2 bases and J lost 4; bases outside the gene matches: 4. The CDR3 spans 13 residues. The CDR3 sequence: CAWSTRGGYEQYF. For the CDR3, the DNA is TGTGCCTGGAGTACCCGGGGGGGTTACGAGCAGTACTTC.

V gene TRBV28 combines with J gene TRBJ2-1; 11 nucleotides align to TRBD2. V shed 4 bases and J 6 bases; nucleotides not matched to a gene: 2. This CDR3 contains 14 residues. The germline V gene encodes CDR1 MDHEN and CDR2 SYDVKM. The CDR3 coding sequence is TGTGCCAGCAGTTACGGACTAGCGGGCAATGAGCAGTTCTTC. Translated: CASSYGLAGNEQFF.